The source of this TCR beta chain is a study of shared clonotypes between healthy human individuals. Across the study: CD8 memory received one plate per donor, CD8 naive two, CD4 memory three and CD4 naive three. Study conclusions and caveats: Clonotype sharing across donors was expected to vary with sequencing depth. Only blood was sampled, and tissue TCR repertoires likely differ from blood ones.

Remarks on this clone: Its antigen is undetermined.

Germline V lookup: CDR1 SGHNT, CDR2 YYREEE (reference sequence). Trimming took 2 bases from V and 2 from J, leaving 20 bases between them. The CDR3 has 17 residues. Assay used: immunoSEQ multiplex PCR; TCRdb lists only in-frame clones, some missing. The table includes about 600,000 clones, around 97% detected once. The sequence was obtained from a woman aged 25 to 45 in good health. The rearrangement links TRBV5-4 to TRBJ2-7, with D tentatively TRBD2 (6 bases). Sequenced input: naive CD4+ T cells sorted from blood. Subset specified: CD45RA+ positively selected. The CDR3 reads CASSLQTGPRRAYEQYF. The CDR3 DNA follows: TGTGCCAGCAGCTTACAAACCGGGCCACGGAGGGCCTACGAGCAGTACTTC.